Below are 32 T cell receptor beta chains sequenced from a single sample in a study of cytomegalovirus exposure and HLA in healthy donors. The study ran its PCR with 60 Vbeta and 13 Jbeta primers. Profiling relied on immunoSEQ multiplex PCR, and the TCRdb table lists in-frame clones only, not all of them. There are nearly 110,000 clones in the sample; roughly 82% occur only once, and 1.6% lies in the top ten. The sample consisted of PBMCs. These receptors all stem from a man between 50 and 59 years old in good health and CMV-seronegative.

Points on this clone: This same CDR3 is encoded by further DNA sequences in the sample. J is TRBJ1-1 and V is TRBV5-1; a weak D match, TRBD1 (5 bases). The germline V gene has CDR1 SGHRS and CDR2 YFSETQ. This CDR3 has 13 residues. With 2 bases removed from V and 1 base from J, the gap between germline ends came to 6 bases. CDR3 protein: CASSFGQNTEAFF. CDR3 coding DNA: TGCGCCAGCAGCTTTGGACAGAACACTGAAGCTTTCTTT.

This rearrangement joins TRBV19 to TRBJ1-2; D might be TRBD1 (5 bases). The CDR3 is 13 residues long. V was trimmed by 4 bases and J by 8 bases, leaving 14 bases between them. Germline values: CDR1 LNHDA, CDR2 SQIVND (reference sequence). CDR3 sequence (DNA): TGTGCCAGTAGTACACTTACTCGGACAGGCTACACCTTC. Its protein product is CASSTLTRTGYTF. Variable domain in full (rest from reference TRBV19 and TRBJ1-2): DGGITQSPKYLFRKEGQNVTLSCEQNLNHDAMYWYRQDPGQGLRLIYYSQIVNDFQKGDIAEGYSVSREKKESFPLTVTSAQKNPTAFYLCASSTLTRTGYTFGSGTRLTVV.

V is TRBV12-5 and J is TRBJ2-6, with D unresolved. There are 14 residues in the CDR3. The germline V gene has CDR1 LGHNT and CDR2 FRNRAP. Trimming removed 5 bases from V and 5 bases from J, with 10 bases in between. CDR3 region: CASGPEVWANVLTF. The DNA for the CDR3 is TGTGCTAGTGGTCCAGAGGTCTGGGCCAACGTCCTGACTTTC.

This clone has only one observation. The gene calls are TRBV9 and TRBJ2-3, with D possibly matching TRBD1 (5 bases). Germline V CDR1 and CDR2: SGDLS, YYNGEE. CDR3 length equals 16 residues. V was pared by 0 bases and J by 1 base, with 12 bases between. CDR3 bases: TGTGCCAGCAGCGTAGGCCAAAGGGGCCGCACAGATACGCAGTATTTT. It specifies CASSVGQRGRTDTQYF.

This CDR3 reads CASSLGTAGTGNTIYF. The CDR3 DNA sequence: TGTGCCAGCAGCTTGGGGACAGCCGGCACTGGAAACACCATATATTTT. The chain is built from TRBV5-8 and TRBJ1-3, with TRBD1 as a possible D gene (6 bases). V dropped 0 bases and J dropped 2 bases, with 12 bases sitting between them. This CDR3 region has 16 residues. The germline V gene has CDR1 SGHTS and CDR2 YDEGEE. The full variable domain, completed using reference TRBV5-8 and TRBJ1-3, is EAGVTQSPTHLIKTRGQQATLRCSPISGHTSVYWYQQALGLGLQFLLWYDEGEERNRGNFPPRFSGRQFPNYSSELNVNALELEDSALYLCASSLGTAGTGNTIYFGEGSWLTVV.

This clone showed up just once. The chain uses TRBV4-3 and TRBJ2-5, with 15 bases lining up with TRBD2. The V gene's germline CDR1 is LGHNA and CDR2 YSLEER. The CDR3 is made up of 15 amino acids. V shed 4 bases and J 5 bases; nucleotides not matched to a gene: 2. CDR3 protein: CASSLGLAGGETQYF. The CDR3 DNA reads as TGCGCCAGCAGCCTCGGACTAGCGGGGGGGGAGACCCAGTACTTC.

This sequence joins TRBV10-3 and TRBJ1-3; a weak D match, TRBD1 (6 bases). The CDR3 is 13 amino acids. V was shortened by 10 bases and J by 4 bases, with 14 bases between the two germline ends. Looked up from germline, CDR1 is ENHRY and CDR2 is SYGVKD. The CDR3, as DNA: TGTGCCACCCGCAGGGGTGGAGGAAACACCATATATTTT. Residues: CATRRGGGNTIYF.

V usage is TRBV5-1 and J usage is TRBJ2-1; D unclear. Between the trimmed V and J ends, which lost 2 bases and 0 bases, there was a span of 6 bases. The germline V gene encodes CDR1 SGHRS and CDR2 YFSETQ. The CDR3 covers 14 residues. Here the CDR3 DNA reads TGCGCCAGCAGCTTTGGCAGCTCCTACAATGAGCAGTTCTTC. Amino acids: CASSFGSSYNEQFF.

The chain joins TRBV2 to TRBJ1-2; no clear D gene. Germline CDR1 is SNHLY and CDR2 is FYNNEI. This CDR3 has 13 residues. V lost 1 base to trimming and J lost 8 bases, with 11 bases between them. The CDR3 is CASSEDRSNGYTF. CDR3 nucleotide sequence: TGTGCCAGCAGTGAAGATCGGTCAAACGGCTACACCTTC.

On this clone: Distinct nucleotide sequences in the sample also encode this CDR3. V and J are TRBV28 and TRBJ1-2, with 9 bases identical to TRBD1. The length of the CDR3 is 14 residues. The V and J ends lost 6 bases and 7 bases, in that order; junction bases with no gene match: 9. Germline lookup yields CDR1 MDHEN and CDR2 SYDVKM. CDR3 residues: CASSPWTGEGGYTF. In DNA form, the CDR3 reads TGTGCCAGCAGCCCTTGGACAGGGGAGGGTGGCTACACCTTC.

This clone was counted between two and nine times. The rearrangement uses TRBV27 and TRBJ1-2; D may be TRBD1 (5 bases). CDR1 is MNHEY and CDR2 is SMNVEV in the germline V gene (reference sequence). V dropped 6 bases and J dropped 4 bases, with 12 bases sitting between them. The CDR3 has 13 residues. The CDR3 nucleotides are TGTGCCAGCAGCGACAGCACTATCTATGGCTACACCTTC. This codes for CASSDSTIYGYTF.

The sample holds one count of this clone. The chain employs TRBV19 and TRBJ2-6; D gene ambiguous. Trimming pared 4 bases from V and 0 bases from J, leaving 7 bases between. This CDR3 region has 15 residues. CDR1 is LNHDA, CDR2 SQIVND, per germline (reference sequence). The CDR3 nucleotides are TGTGCCAGTAGTACAACAGACTCTGGGGCCAACGTCCTGACTTTC. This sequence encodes CASSTTDSGANVLTF.

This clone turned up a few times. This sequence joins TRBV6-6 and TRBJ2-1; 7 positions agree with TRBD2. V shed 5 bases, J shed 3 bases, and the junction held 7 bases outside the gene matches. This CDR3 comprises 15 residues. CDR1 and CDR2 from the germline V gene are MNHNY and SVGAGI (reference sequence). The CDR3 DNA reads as TGTGCCAGCAGTCCCCACGGGGGGATCTACAATGAGCAGTTCTTC. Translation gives CASSPHGGIYNEQFF.

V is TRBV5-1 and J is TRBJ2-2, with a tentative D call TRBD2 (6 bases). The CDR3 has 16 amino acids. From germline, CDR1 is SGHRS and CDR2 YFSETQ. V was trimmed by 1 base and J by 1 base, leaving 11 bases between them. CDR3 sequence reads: CASSLTGRGNTGELFF. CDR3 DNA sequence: TGCGCCAGCAGCTTGACCGGGCGGGGGAACACCGGGGAGCTGTTTTTT. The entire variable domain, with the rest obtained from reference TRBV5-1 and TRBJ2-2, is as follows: KAGVTQTPRYLIKTRGQQVTLSCSPISGHRSVSWYQQTPGQGLQFLFEYFSETQRNKGNFPGRFSGRQFSNSRSEMNVSTLELGDSALYLCASSLTGRGNTGELFFGEGSRLTVL.

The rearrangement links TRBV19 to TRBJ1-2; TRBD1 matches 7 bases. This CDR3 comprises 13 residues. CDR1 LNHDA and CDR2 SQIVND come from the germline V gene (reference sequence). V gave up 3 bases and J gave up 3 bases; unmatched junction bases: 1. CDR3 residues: CASSMGQYYGYTF. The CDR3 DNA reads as TGTGCCAGTAGTATGGGACAGTACTATGGCTACACCTTC. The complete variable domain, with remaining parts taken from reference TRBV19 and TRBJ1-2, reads DGGITQSPKYLFRKEGQNVTLSCEQNLNHDAMYWYRQDPGQGLRLIYYSQIVNDFQKGDIAEGYSVSREKKESFPLTVTSAQKNPTAFYLCASSMGQYYGYTFGSGTRLTVV.

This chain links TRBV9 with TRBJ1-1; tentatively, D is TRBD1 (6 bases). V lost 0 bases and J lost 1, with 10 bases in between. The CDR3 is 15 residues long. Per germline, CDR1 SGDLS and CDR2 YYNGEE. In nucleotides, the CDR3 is TGTGCCAGCAGCGTAGTCGGGACACAGAACACTGAAGCTTTCTTT. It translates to CASSVVGTQNTEAFF.

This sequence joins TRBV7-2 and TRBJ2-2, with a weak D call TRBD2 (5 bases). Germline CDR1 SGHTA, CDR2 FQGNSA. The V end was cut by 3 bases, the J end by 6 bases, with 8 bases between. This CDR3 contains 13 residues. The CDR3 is CASSFSGAGELFF. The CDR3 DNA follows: TGTGCCAGCAGCTTTTCCGGGGCCGGGGAGCTGTTTTTT.

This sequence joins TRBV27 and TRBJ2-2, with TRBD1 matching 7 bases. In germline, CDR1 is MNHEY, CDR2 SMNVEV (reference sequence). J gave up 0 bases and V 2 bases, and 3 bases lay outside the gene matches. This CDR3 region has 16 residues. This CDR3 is CASSLERGPNTGELFF. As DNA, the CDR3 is TGTGCCAGCAGTTTAGAAAGGGGGCCGAACACCGGGGAGCTGTTTTTT.

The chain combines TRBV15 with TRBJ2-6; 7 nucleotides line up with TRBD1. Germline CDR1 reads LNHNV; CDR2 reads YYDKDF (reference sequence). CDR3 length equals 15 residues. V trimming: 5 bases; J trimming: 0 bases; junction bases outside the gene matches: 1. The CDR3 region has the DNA TGTGCCACCAGCGGGGACAGCTCTGGGGCCAACGTCCTGACTTTC. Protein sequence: CATSGDSSGANVLTF. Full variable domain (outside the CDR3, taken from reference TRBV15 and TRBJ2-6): DAMVIQNPRYQVTQFGKPVTLSCSQTLNHNVMYWYQQKSSQAPKLLFHYYDKDFNNEADTPDNFQSRRPNTSFCFLDIRSPGLGDTAMYLCATSGDSSGANVLTFGAGSRLTVL.

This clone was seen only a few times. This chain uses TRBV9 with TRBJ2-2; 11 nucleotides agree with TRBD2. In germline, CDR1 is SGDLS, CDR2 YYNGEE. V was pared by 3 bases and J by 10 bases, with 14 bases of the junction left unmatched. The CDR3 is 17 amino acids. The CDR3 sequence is CASSALLSSGGATELFF. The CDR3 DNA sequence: TGTGCCAGCAGCGCCCTATTAAGTAGCGGGGGGGCAACGGAGCTGTTTTTT.

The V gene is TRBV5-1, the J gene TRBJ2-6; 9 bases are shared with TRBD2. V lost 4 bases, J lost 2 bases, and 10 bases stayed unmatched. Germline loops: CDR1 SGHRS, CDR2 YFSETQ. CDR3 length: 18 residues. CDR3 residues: CASSASSGAAPGANVLTF. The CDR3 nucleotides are TGCGCCAGCAGCGCCTCTAGCGGGGCGGCGCCTGGGGCCAACGTCCTGACTTTC.

The CDR3 is CASRATGDGSYEQYV. The CDR3 nucleotides are TGTGCCAGCAGAGCCACAGGGGATGGCTCCTACGAGCAGTACGTC. This chain joins TRBV6-5 and TRBJ2-7; 7 bases are a match to TRBD1. Germline lookup yields CDR1 MNHEY and CDR2 SVGAGI. CDR3 length: 15 residues. With V trimmed by 6 bases and J by 0 bases, 8 bases remained unmatched.

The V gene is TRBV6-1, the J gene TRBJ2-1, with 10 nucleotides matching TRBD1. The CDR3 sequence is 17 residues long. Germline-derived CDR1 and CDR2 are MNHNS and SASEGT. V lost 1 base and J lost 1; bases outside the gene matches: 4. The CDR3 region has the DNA TGTGCCAGCAGTGAAGGGGGACAGGGGTTATCCTACAATGAGCAGTTCTTC. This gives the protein CASSEGGQGLSYNEQFF.

CDR3 nucleotide sequence: TGTGCCAGCAGCTTGCGGGGGGAAGATACGCAGTATTTT. Translated, it gives CASSLRGEDTQYF. V and J are TRBV5-4 and TRBJ2-3; 7 bases agree with TRBD2. J gave up 5 bases and V 1 base, and 1 base lay outside the gene matches. Germline loops: CDR1 SGHNT, CDR2 YYREEE (reference sequence). CDR3 length: 13 residues.

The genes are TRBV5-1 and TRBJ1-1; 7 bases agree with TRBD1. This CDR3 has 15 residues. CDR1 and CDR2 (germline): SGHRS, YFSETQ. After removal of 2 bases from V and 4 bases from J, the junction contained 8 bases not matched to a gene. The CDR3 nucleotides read TGCGCCAGCAGCTTTTACAGGGGCCGGGGCACTGAAGCTTTCTTT. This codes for CASSFYRGRGTEAFF.

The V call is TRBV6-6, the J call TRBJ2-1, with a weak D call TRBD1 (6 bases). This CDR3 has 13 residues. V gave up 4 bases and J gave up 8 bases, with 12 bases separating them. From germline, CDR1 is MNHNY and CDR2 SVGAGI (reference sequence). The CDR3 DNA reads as TGTGCCAGCAGTTTCCCCAGGGGCGATGAGCAGTTCTTC. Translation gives CASSFPRGDEQFF.

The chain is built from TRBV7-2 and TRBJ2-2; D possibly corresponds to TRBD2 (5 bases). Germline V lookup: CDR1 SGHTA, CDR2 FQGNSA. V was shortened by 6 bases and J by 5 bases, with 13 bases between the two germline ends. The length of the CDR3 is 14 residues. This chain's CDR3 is CASSFTSVTGELFF. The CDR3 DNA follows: TGTGCCAGCAGTTTCACTAGTGTGACCGGGGAGCTGTTTTTT.

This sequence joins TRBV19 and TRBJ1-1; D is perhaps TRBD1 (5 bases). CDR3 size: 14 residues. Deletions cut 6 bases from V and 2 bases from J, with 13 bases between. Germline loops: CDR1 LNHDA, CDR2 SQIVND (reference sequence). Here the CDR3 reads CASSLAQGNTEAFF. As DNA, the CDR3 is TGTGCCAGTAGCTTGGCGCAGGGTAACACTGAAGCTTTCTTT.

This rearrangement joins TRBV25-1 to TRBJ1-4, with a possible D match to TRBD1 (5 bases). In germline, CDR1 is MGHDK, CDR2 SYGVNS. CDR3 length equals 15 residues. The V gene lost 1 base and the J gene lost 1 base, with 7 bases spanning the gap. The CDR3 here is CASSEFRGTNEKLFF. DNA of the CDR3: TGTGCCAGCAGTGAATTTAGGGGAACTAATGAAAAACTGTTTTTT.

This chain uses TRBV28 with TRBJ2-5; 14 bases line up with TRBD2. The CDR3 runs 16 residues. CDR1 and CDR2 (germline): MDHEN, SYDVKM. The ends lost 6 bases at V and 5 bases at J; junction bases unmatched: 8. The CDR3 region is CASSGTSGGWRETQYF. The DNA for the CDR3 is TGTGCCAGCAGCGGGACTAGCGGGGGTTGGCGGGAGACCCAGTACTTC.

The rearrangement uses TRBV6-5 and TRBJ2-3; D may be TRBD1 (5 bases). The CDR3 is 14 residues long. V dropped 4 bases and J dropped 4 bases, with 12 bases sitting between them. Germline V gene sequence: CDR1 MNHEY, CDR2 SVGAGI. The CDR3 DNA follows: TGTGCCAGCAGTTCCCCAGGGTCTCCAGATACGCAGTATTTT. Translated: CASSSPGSPDTQYF.

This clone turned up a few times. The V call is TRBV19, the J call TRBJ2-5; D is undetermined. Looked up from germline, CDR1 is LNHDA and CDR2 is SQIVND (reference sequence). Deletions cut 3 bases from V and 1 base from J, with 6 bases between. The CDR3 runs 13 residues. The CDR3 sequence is CASSMYGQETQYF. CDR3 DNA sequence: TGTGCCAGTAGTATGTACGGCCAAGAGACCCAGTACTTC. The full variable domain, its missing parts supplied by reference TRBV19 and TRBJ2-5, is DGGITQSPKYLFRKEGQNVTLSCEQNLNHDAMYWYRQDPGQGLRLIYYSQIVNDFQKGDIAEGYSVSREKKESFPLTVTSAQKNPTAFYLCASSMYGQETQYFGPGTRLLVL.